This TCR beta chain was captured in a study of T-cell memory formation after mild COVID-19. Points from the study as a whole: From day 15 to 85, contracting clones were balanced between CD4 and CD8, whereas later expanders leaned toward CD4+.

Notes on this clonotype: Its antigen is not identified.

TCRdb independently ran MiXCR on the 5' RACE reads; one entry per CDR3 protein. The table includes around 150,000 distinct CDR3 sequences, about 14% detected once. This CDR3 is built from 12 residues. Germline lookup yields CDR1 SGHDT and CDR2 YYEEEE. The V end was cut by 4 bases, the J end by 5 bases, with 10 bases between. This chain uses TRBV5-6 with TRBJ2-7; no firm D call. Material: PBMCs or a T cell subset sorted from them (not recorded which). The TCR sequence derives from an adult woman who had mild COVID-19 (a few samples of this study predate the infection). Cell type and time point are not known. This CDR3 reads CASSLYPNEQYF. The CDR3 DNA reads TGTGCCAGCAGCCTTTATCCGAACGAGCAGTACTTC. Filled out from reference TRBV5-6 and TRBJ2-7, the complete variable domain reads DAGVTQSPTHLIKTRGQQVTLRCSPKSGHDTVSWYQQALGQGPQFIFQYYEEEERQRGNFPDRFSGHQFPNYSSELNVNALLLGDSALYLCASSLYPNEQYFGPGTRLTVT.